This T cell receptor beta chain comes out of a study of blood T cells in healthy people across ages. Findings and caveats of the study: Significant beta diversity loss was already apparent by age roughly 43, declining roughly linearly.

This clonotype was seen only a few times. Antigen: not known. Primed by a sample-barcoded 5' primer and a J-beta primer mix, a second PCR proceeded for about 7 to 12 cycles. Each CDR3 protein is one row after TCRdb ran MiXCR on the 5' RACE reads. The sample shows roughly 1.6 million distinct CDR3 sequences, approximately 32% of them seen only once. The TCR comes from a woman aged 25 to 39 in good health. Sequencing used blood.

The CDR3 sequence is CSALGLAGVNEQFF. CDR3 bases: TGCAGTGCCCTGGGACTAGCGGGAGTGAATGAGCAGTTCTTC. The chain recombines TRBV20-1 with TRBJ2-1; TRBD2 agrees at 14 bases. After removal of 6 bases from V and 7 bases from J, the junction contained 5 bases not matched to a gene. CDR1 and CDR2 (germline): DFQATT, SNEGSKA (reference sequence). The CDR3 has 14 residues.